The clone carrying this TCR beta chain appeared a few times. The antigen is undetermined. Unique molecular identifiers tagged the TCRbeta library. TCRdb recomputed calls from the PCR reads with MiXCR, one row per CDR3 protein. The sample gives hundreds of thousands of distinct CDR3 sequences, 16% of which show up once; around 5% is in the top ten. This sample is part of a study of T-cell reconstitution after alpha-beta-depleted transplantation in children. Trimming took 4 bases from V and 7 from J; bases not matched to a gene: 16. Germline V gene data show CDR1 as SGHRS and CDR2 as YFSETQ. The CDR3 runs 18 residues. Study conclusions and caveats: The high TCRbeta diversity at day 60 in some patients came from surviving recipient T cells and thymic progenitors. Alpha-beta T cells about two months after transplant reportedly derived from several hundred expanded graft clones.

The sample in question was PBMCs, mostly from graft donor cells, obtained 360 days after TCRalphabeta/CD19-depleted stem cell transplant. The TCR originated in a male patient younger than 18 who had a stem cell transplant for acute lymphoblastic leukemia, so the T cells may come from the graft donor. The rearrangement uses TRBV5-1 and TRBJ2-1; 11 positions match TRBD1. CDR3 sequence: CASSNFGQGAMGVNEQFF. The CDR3 DNA follows: TGCGCCAGCAGCAACTTTGGACAGGGGGCCATGGGTGTGAATGAGCAGTTCTTC.